One TCR beta chain is described in this entry. The CDR3 is made up of 13 amino acids. CDR1 is SGHNT, CDR2 YENEEA, per germline. V lost 4 bases and J lost 5, with 9 bases in between. Sequencing used immunoSEQ multiplex PCR; TCRdb keeps in-frame clones, though not all of them. Of under 200,000 clones detected, 70% to 85% appear once; the ten largest clones hold approximately 2%. The data originate from a study of cytotoxic CD8 clonotypes in ibrutinib-treated CLL. Overall study: Recorded responses included approximately 25 partial and 2 complete; following median around 68 months, roughly 15 stayed remitted and 12 progressed. The authors obtained response samples at a median of approximately 12 months of treatment, range 6 to 36. Sequenced samples delivered averages of around 250,000 productive templates and 94,082 productive rearrangements.

This TCR was recovered from a human donor with chronic lymphocytic leukemia. The chain carries TRBV11-3 and TRBJ2-1, with D maybe TRBD1 (5 bases). The sequencing used PBMCs, collected after 12 months of ibrutinib treatment. The CDR3 region is CASSSRQNNEQFF. Written as DNA, the CDR3 is TGTGCCAGCAGCTCCCGACAGAACAATGAGCAGTTCTTC.